These 29 T cell receptor beta chains came from one sample sequenced in a study of cytomegalovirus exposure and HLA in healthy donors. Method: immunoSEQ multiplex PCR; TCRdb's copy keeps in-frame clones and lacks some. The sample lists some 120,000 clones; over 85% were seen once. The sample consisted of PBMCs. These TCRs come from a woman between 18 and 29 years old in good health and CMV-seronegative.

The count of this clone is one. The chain carries TRBV30 and TRBJ2-7; 8 nucleotides align to TRBD2. V was clipped by 0 bases and J by 4 bases; unmatched bases: 5. Per germline, CDR1 GTSNPN and CDR2 SVGIG (reference sequence). CDR3 length: 14 residues. CDR3 nucleotide sequence: TGTGCCTGGAGTGTACCGGGGGGGGCTTACGAGCAGTACTTC. Protein product: CAWSVPGGAYEQYF.

In nucleotides, the CDR3 is TGCGCCAGCAGCTTGGGACAGGGGTTGGAGCAGTACTTC. Translated: CASSLGQGLEQYF. The gene calls are TRBV5-1 and TRBJ2-7, with 8 bases identical to TRBD1. Losses at the gene ends were 0 bases for V and 7 bases for J; bases not matched to a gene: 3. Germline V CDR1 and CDR2: SGHRS, YFSETQ. This CDR3 is built from 13 residues.

The chain combines TRBV28 with TRBJ1-1; perhaps TRBD1 as D (5 bases). The CDR3 has 13 residues. Trimming took off 5 bases at V and 5 bases at J, with 12 bases between the two ends. CDR1 and CDR2 from the germline V gene are MDHEN and SYDVKM. In DNA form, the CDR3 reads TGTGCCAGCAGTCTTATGGGGCGGACTGAAGCTTTCTTT. Residues: CASSLMGRTEAFF.

V and J are TRBV7-9 and TRBJ1-2; D gene unclear. The CDR3 spans 15 residues. V gave up 4 bases and J gave up 2 bases, with 14 bases separating them. Germline V gene data show CDR1 as SEHNR and CDR2 as FQNEAQ (reference sequence). For the CDR3, the DNA is TGTGCCAGCAGCTCTCAAGAGACAAGAAACTATGGCTACACCTTC. Translating it yields CASSSQETRNYGYTF.

V is TRBV20-1 and J is TRBJ2-1, with D tentatively TRBD2 (5 bases). Germline V CDR1 and CDR2: DFQATT, SNEGSKA (reference sequence). V was pared by 6 bases and J by 8 bases, with 11 bases between. This CDR3 spans 11 amino acids. CDR3 loop: CSARTLDEQFF. CDR3 DNA sequence: TGCAGTGCAAGGACTTTAGATGAGCAGTTCTTC.

This chain uses TRBV4-3 with TRBJ1-1; TRBD1 matches at 10 bases. The CDR3 loop spans 15 amino acids. With 1 base clipped from V and 8 bases from J, the junction kept 7 bases outside the gene matches. Germline V lookup: CDR1 LGHNA, CDR2 YSLEER. The CDR3, as DNA: TGCGCCAGCAGCCAAGGAACCGTGGACAGGGGGGAAGCTTTCTTT. Its protein product is CASSQGTVDRGEAFF.

This rearrangement joins TRBV2 to TRBJ1-5; TRBD1 agrees at 7 bases. This CDR3 is built from 15 residues. After removal of 4 bases from V and 3 bases from J, the junction contained 6 bases not matched to a gene. Per the germline V gene, CDR1 is SNHLY and CDR2 is FYNNEI. The CDR3 protein is CASSARQGFNQPQHF. The CDR3 DNA reads as TGTGCCAGCAGTGCCAGACAGGGCTTCAATCAGCCCCAGCATTTT.

The V gene is TRBV5-1, the J gene TRBJ1-4; 7 nucleotides agree with TRBD1. The CDR3 runs to 14 residues. CDR1 SGHRS and CDR2 YFSETQ come from the germline V gene. The V and J ends lost 6 bases and 8 bases, in that order; junction bases with no gene match: 10. The CDR3 protein is CASNPGTEAEKLFF. The CDR3 region has the DNA TGCGCCAGCAACCCCGGGACAGAGGCGGAAAAACTGTTTTTT.

The chain couples TRBV15 to TRBJ2-7; D perhaps matches TRBD2 (6 bases). There are 15 residues in the CDR3. The V gene lost 3 bases and the J gene lost 0 bases, with 12 bases spanning the gap. The germline V gene has CDR1 LNHNV and CDR2 YYDKDF (reference sequence). For the CDR3, the DNA is TGTGCCACCAGCAGCCCGGGAGAGAACTCCTACGAGCAGTACTTC. Its protein product is CATSSPGENSYEQYF.

The V and J genes are TRBV7-3 and TRBJ2-3, with 8 bases that match TRBD2. Trimming at V came to 1 base and at J to 5 bases, leaving 8 bases not matched to a gene. Germline V gives CDR1 SGHTA, CDR2 FQGTGA. The CDR3 length is 16 residues. Here the CDR3 reads CASSLIGAGAGDTQYF. DNA of the CDR3: TGTGCCAGCAGCTTAATAGGAGCGGGAGCTGGAGATACGCAGTATTTT.

With regard to this clone: At one of its ends the junction is not consistent with the germline gene, which may arise from a read error. The V and J genes are TRBV7-7 and TRBJ2-1, with 9 nucleotides matching TRBD1. CDR3 length equals 13 residues. Germline V gives CDR1 SSHAT, CDR2 FNYEAQ (reference sequence). The CDR3 DNA follows: TGTGCTAGCAGCACAACGGACAGGGGAAAGCAGTTCTTC. Translating it yields CASSTTDRGKQFF.

The V and J genes are TRBV30 and TRBJ1-2, with D hard to call. CDR3 length: 15 amino acids. The germline V gene has CDR1 GTSNPN and CDR2 SVGIG (reference sequence). Trimming cost V 3 bases and J 4 bases, with 18 bases left between them. The CDR3 is CAWRSLREQTYGYTF. In DNA, the CDR3 is TGTGCCTGGAGATCGTTGCGGGAGCAGACCTATGGCTACACCTTC.

The chain combines TRBV11-2 with TRBJ1-2; D remains unclear. Germline CDR1 and CDR2: SGHAT and FQNNGV. The length of the CDR3 is 12 residues. V was clipped by 5 bases and J by 5 bases, with 9 bases between them. This chain's CDR3 is CASSRSGYGYTF. The DNA of the CDR3 is TGTGCCAGCAGCCGGTCGGGGTATGGCTACACCTTC.

The chain employs TRBV28 and TRBJ2-2, with no clear D. With 6 bases removed from V and 7 bases from J, the gap between germline ends came to 9 bases. The CDR3 extends over 12 amino acids. Germline loops: CDR1 MDHEN, CDR2 SYDVKM. In DNA form, the CDR3 reads TGTGCCAGCAGCTCTAGAGTCGGGGAGCTGTTTTTT. Translation gives CASSSRVGELFF. Full variable domain (rest looked up from reference TRBV28 and TRBJ2-2): DVKVTQSSRYLVKRTGEKVFLECVQDMDHENMFWYRQDPGLGLRLIYFSYDVKMKEKGDIPEGYSVSREKKERFSLILESASTNQTSMYLCASSSRVGELFFGEGSRLTVL.

This clone was observed once. This chain uses TRBV9 with TRBJ2-7; 7 nucleotides line up with TRBD1. This CDR3 is built from 13 residues. Per germline, CDR1 SGDLS and CDR2 YYNGEE. The ends lost 4 bases at V and 6 bases at J; junction bases unmatched: 7. CDR3 protein: CASSLTGSGEQYF. The CDR3 nucleotides read TGTGCCAGCAGCTTGACAGGGTCGGGCGAGCAGTACTTC. Based on the CDR3 plus reference TRBV9 and TRBJ2-7, the full variable domain is DSGVTQTPKHLITATGQRVTLRCSPRSGDLSVYWYQQSLDQGLQFLIQYYNGEERAKGNILERFSAQQFPDLHSELNLSSLELGDSALYFCASSLTGSGEQYFGPGTRLTVT.

This chain connects TRBV19 to TRBJ1-2; 7 bases are shared with TRBD1. V shed 6 bases, J shed 7 bases, and the junction held 5 bases outside the gene matches. Germline V gives CDR1 LNHDA, CDR2 SQIVND (reference sequence). The CDR3 extends over 12 amino acids. The chain's CDR3 is CASRDRRSGYTF. CDR3 coding DNA: TGTGCCAGTAGGGACAGGCGAAGTGGCTACACCTTC.

J is TRBJ2-3 and V is TRBV27; 7 nucleotides agree with TRBD1. The CDR3 consists of 17 residues. J lost 2 bases, V lost 2 bases, and 10 bases had no gene match. From germline, CDR1 is MNHEY and CDR2 SMNVEV (reference sequence). CDR3 sequence (DNA): TGTGCCAGCAGTTTAAATGGGCCAGGGGGACCCACAGATACGCAGTATTTT. This encodes CASSLNGPGGPTDTQYF.

The chain uses TRBV27 and TRBJ2-5, with D tentatively TRBD2 (6 bases). V lost 2 bases, J lost 4 bases, and 8 bases lay in between. The length of the CDR3 is 13 residues. Per germline, CDR1 MNHEY and CDR2 SMNVEV (reference sequence). As DNA, the CDR3 is TGTGCCAGCAGTTTAATGCGGGGAGAGACCCAGTACTTC. It is translated as CASSLMRGETQYF.

J is TRBJ2-1 and V is TRBV5-4; 12 nucleotides match TRBD2. The CDR3 has 16 amino acids. Germline V gene sequence: CDR1 SGHNT, CDR2 YYREEE (reference sequence). Trimming took 3 bases from V and 1 from J; bases not matched to a gene: 2. The CDR3 protein is CASSSGLAGSYNEQFF. In nucleotides, the CDR3 is TGTGCCAGCAGCTCCGGACTAGCGGGATCCTACAATGAGCAGTTCTTC.

This chain links TRBV6-4 with TRBJ2-1; no firm D call. This CDR3 region has 13 residues. Germline loops: CDR1 MRHNA, CDR2 SNTAGT. The V end was cut by 3 bases, the J end by 5 bases, with 8 bases between. The CDR3 protein is CASSEGLHNEQFF. The CDR3, as DNA: TGTGCCAGCAGTGAGGGCTTACACAATGAGCAGTTCTTC.

The chain combines TRBV28 with TRBJ2-5; TRBD1 agrees at 8 bases. J lost 4 bases, V lost 6 bases, and 7 bases had no gene match. CDR1 MDHEN and CDR2 SYDVKM come from the germline V gene. This CDR3 region has 14 residues. The chain's CDR3 is CASSQGQVLETQYF. In nucleotides, the CDR3 is TGTGCCAGCAGCCAGGGACAGGTCTTAGAGACCCAGTACTTC.

The chain uses TRBV19 and TRBJ2-2; 7 bases map to TRBD1. The V gene's germline CDR1 is LNHDA and CDR2 SQIVND (reference sequence). After removal of 10 bases from V and 1 base from J, the junction contained 3 bases not matched to a gene. CDR3 length: 13 residues. The CDR3 nucleotides are TGTGCCACCCGGACAGGGAACACCGGGGAGCTGTTTTTT. Encoded protein: CATRTGNTGELFF.

The rearrangement uses TRBV9 and TRBJ2-1, with TRBD2 identical over 8 bases. The V gene end was trimmed by 0 bases and the J gene end by 8 bases; junction bases not matched to a gene: 4. The CDR3 runs to 14 residues. Per germline, CDR1 SGDLS and CDR2 YYNGEE. The CDR3 protein is CASSVAGGPYEQFF. The CDR3 DNA reads TGTGCCAGCAGCGTAGCGGGAGGGCCCTATGAGCAGTTCTTC.

This sequence joins TRBV9 and TRBJ1-2, with D uncertain. Trimming stripped 4 bases from V and 4 bases from J, with 11 bases between. The CDR3 covers 13 residues. Germline loops: CDR1 SGDLS, CDR2 YYNGEE. The CDR3 nucleotides are TGTGCCAGCAGCACCTCGGGAGTCTATGGCTACACCTTC. Its protein is CASSTSGVYGYTF.

The chain carries TRBV5-6 and TRBJ1-1; 8 positions match TRBD1. The V gene's germline CDR1 is SGHDT and CDR2 YYEEEE. J lost 4 bases, V lost 3 bases, and 5 bases had no gene match. CDR3 length: 14 residues. The CDR3 region is CASSYQGAVTEAFF. CDR3 nucleotides: TGTGCCAGCAGCTACCAGGGGGCGGTCACTGAAGCTTTCTTT.

This chain uses TRBV9 with TRBJ2-5; possibly TRBD1 for D (5 bases). Trimming left V 2 bases short and J 5 bases short, with 13 bases between. The germline CDR1 and CDR2 sequences are SGDLS and YYNGEE. This CDR3 is 14 amino acids long. The CDR3 region is CASSVGQGSETQYF. CDR3 in DNA: TGTGCCAGCAGCGTTGGGCAGGGAAGTGAGACCCAGTACTTC. Combining the CDR3 with reference TRBV9 and TRBJ2-5 gives the whole variable domain DSGVTQTPKHLITATGQRVTLRCSPRSGDLSVYWYQQSLDQGLQFLIQYYNGEERAKGNILERFSAQQFPDLHSELNLSSLELGDSALYFCASSVGQGSETQYFGPGTRLLVL.

The V and J genes are TRBV6-5 and TRBJ2-5, with TRBD2 as a possible D gene (6 bases). CDR3 length: 12 amino acids. Germline V gene data show CDR1 as MNHEY and CDR2 as SVGAGI. V gave up 3 bases and J gave up 5 bases, with 7 bases separating them. CDR3 loop: CASSYRGETQYF. The DNA for the CDR3 is TGTGCCAGCAGTTATCGGGGGGAGACCCAGTACTTC.

V usage is TRBV5-1 and J usage is TRBJ2-4, with TRBD1 identical over 10 bases. Germline values: CDR1 SGHRS, CDR2 YFSETQ. V lost 7 bases to trimming and J lost 5 bases; unmatched junction nucleotides: 3. The CDR3 contains 13 residues. DNA of the CDR3: TGCGCCAGCCAAGGACAGGGGGAAAACATTCAGTACTTC. Translation: CASQGQGENIQYF.

The chain uses TRBV11-2 and TRBJ1-2; 7 bases line up with TRBD1. The V segment lost 0 bases and the J segment 4 bases; nucleotides outside the gene matches: 11. This CDR3 spans 17 amino acids. Germline V CDR1 and CDR2: SGHAT, FQNNGV. The CDR3 region has the DNA TGTGCCAGCAGCTTAGATTTATCCTTCGACAGGGCCTATGGCTACACCTTC. Protein product: CASSLDLSFDRAYGYTF.